The clone carrying this T cell receptor (beta chain) was seen once. Antigen: not known. The CDR3 is 14 amino acids. Between the trimmed V and J ends, which lost 1 base and 7 bases, there was a span of 13 bases. CDR1 and CDR2 from the germline V gene are LNHNV and YYDKDF (reference sequence). The PCR had 60 Vbeta and 13 Jbeta primers. Libraries were prepared by immunoSEQ multiplex PCR; TCRdb keeps only in-frame clonotypes and omits some of them. The data show approximately 100,000 clones, with 76% seen just once and approximately 4% held by the top ten. This sample was taken from a study of cytomegalovirus exposure and HLA in healthy donors. Study as a whole: Of the donors genotyped, about 410 in all, about 81% fell in the Caucasian-associated ancestry cluster.

Study-wide points: Accurate HLA-A and HLA-B prediction from TCR beta sequences was reported for most subjects.

This receptor was taken from a man aged 40-55 years in good health and CMV-seronegative. The specimen sequenced was PBMCs. V usage is TRBV15 and J usage is TRBJ1-2, with D possibly being TRBD1 (5 bases). This chain's CDR3 is CATSRVGEGPGYTF. CDR3 nucleotides: TGTGCCACCAGCAGAGTAGGGGAAGGTCCTGGCTACACCTTC.